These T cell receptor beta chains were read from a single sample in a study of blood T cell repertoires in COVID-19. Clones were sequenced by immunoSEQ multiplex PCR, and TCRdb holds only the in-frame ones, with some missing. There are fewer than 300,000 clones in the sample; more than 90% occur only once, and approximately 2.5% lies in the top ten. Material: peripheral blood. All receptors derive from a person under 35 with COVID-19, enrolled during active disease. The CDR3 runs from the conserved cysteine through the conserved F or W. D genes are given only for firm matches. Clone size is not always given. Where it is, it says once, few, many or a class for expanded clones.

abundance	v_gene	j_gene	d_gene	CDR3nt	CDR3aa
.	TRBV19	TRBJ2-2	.	TGTGCCAGTAGTATTCAGAGTTTGGAGGGGGAGCTGTTTTTT	CASSIQSLEGELFF
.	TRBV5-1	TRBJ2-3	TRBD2	TGCGCCAGCAGCTTGCTAGCGGGAGTACACACAGATACGCAGTATTTT	CASSLLAGVHTDTQYF
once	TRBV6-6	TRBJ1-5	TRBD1	TGTGCCAGCAGTCCCGGGACAGGGGTTTATAGCAATCAGCCCCAGCATTTT	CASSPGTGVYSNQPQHF
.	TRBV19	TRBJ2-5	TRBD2	TGTGCCAGTAGTTCTAGCGGGAGTTGGGAGACCCAGTACTTC	CASSSSGSWETQYF
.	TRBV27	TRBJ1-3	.	TGTGCCAGCAGTCCAGTTTATGGGGGGTCGAGAGGAAACACCATATATTTT	CASSPVYGGSRGNTIYF
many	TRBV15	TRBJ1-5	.	TGTGCCACCAGCAGTACAGGCACCAATCAGCCCCAGCATTTT	CATSSTGTNQPQHF
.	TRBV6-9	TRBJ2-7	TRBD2	TGTGCCAGCAGCTATGTAGGACTAGCGAGCTCCTACGAGCAGTACTTC	CASSYVGLASSYEQYF
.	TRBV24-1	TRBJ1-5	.	TGTGCCACCAGTGCTAGGACATCTCCAAATCAGCCCCAGCATTTT	CATSARTSPNQPQHF
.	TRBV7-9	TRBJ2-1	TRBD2	TGTGCCAGCAGCTTGGGACTAGCGGCCCTGGAGAAGTTCTTC	CASSLGLAALEKFF
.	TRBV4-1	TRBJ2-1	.	TGCGCCAGCAGCCAAGATGGGGCGTACAATGAGCAGTTCTTC	CASSQDGAYNEQFF
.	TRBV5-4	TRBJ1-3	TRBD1	TGTGCCAGCAGCGGGCCACCGGGACAGGGGTTATCTGGAAACACCATATATTTT	CASSGPPGQGLSGNTIYF
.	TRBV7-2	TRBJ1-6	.	TGTGCCAGCAAGCAGGGGCCGAATTCACCCCTCCACTTT	CASKQGPNSPLHF
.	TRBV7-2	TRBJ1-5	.	TGTGCCAGCAGCCCCGTCGGGGGAGGTCAGCCCCAGCATTTT	CASSPVGGGQPQHF
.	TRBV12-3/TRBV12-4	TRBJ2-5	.	TGTGCCAGCAGTTTATTCTCTCAAGAGACCCAGTACTTC	CASSLFSQETQYF
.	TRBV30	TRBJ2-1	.	TGTGCCTGGAGTGAAGGAGCTTACAATGAGCAGTTCTTC	CAWSEGAYNEQFF
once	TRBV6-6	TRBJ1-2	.	TGTGCCAGCAGTTACCAGCAGGGGACCTATGGCTACACCTTC	CASSYQQGTYGYTF
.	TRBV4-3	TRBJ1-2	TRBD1	TGCGCCAGCCGAACCGGGACAGGGCAGTCCTATGGCTACACCTTC	CASRTGTGQSYGYTF
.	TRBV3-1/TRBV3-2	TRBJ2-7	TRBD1	TGTGCCAGCAGCCAAGCAGGGGGCGAGCAGTACTTC	CASSQAGGEQYF
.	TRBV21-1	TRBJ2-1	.	TGTGCCAGCTTAGCGGGAGGGCGGAATGAGCAGTTCTTC	CASLAGGRNEQFF
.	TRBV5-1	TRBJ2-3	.	TGCGCCAGCAGCCCCCCAGGTAGCACAGATACGCAGTATTTT	CASSPPGSTDTQYF
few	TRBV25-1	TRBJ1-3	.	TGTGCCAGCATACCGACCGGGACAACCGGAAACACCATATATTTT	CASIPTGTTGNTIYF
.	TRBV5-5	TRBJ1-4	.	TGTGCCAGCAGCTTCCAGGGGACCACAACTAATGAAAAACTGTTTTTT	CASSFQGTTTNEKLFF
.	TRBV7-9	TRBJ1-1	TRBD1	TGTGCCAGCAGCTCCCAGTCGACAGGGGAAGTGACTGAAGCTTTCTTT	CASSSQSTGEVTEAFF
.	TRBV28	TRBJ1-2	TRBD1	TGTGCCAGCCGCCCAGGGGGCTACGGCTACACCTTC	CASRPGGYGYTF
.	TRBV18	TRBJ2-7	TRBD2	TGTGCCAGCTCACCATCGGGACTAGCGGTCTACGAGCAGTACTTC	CASSPSGLAVYEQYF
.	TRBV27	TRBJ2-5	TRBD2	TGTGCCAGCAGTTTACTAGCGGAAACTAAAGAGACCCAGTACTTC	CASSLLAETKETQYF
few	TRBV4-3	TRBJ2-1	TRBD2	TGCGCCAGCAGCCAAGATCCCCTTTCGTGGGAGCGGGGCGATGAGCAGTTCTTC	CASSQDPLSWERGDEQFF
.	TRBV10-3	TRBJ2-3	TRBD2	TGTGCCATCAGTGACGTGTGGCTAGCGGGAGTTGGCACAGATACGCAGTATTTT	CAISDVWLAGVGTDTQYF
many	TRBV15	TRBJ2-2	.	TGTGCCACCAGCAGAGTACGGGTCGGGGAGCTGTTTTTT	CATSRVRVGELFF
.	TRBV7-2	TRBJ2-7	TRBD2	TGTGCCAGCATCGGGACTAGCGGGAGTGGCGAGCAGTACTTC	CASIGTSGSGEQYF
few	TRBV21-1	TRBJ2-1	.	TGTGCCAGCCCCGGGACAGGGGACCCGGTTAGGTACAATGAGCAGTTCTTC	CASPGTGDPVRYNEQFF
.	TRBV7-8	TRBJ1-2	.	TGTGCCAGCAGCTTAGGGGGCTCGACAGCCTATACCTTC	CASSLGGSTAYTF
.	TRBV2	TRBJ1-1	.	TGTGCCAGCAGTGGGAGGGCAGGCCGCTGGGCTTTCTTT	CASSGRAGRWAFF
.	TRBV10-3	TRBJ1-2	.	TGTGCCATCAGTGAGACTTACTATGGCTACACCTTC	CAISETYYGYTF
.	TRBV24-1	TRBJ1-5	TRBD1	TGTGCCACCAGTGCTCCGGACAGGGGACCCGAGGCCTTCAATCAGCCCCAGCATTTT	CATSAPDRGPEAFNQPQHF
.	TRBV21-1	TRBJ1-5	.	TGTGCCAGCAGCAAAGGAGGAGTCAATCAGCCCCAGCATTTT	CASSKGGVNQPQHF
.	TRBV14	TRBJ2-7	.	TGTGCCAGCAGCGTCCTACCCTCGAGGGCCGAGCAGTACTTC	CASSVLPSRAEQYF
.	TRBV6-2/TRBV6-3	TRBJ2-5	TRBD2	TGTGCCAGCAGTTACCCGCAGGGAGCGGGAAGGGGAGAGACCCAGTACTTC	CASSYPQGAGRGETQYF
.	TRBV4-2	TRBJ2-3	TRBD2	TGTGCCAGCAGCCAAGATGGGACTAGCGGGAGGGCCCGGGATACGCAGTATTTT	CASSQDGTSGRARDTQYF
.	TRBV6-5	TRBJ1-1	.	TGTGCCAGCAGGCAGGGGACTGAAGCTTTCTTT	CASRQGTEAFF
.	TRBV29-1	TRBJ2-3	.	TGCAGCGTTGATCTCAGCACAGATACGCAGTATTTT	CSVDLSTDTQYF
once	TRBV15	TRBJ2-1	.	TGTGCCACCGCGGCAACCCCGAATGAGCAGTTCTTC	CATAATPNEQFF
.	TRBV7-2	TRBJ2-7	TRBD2	TGTGCCAGCAGCTCTAGAGAGGGGACTAGCGTCTACGAGCAGTACTTC	CASSSREGTSVYEQYF
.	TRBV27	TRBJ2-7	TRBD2	TGTGCCAGCAGTCCGCGGACTAGCGGAGCTTACGAGCAGTACTTC	CASSPRTSGAYEQYF
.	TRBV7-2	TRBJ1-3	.	TGTGCCAGCAGCTTAAGCGCAGGGACTGTCTCTGGAAACACCATATATTTT	CASSLSAGTVSGNTIYF
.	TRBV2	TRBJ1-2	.	TGTGCCAGCAGGGCTCTCGGGCCAACAGGTCTCGACACCTTC	CASRALGPTGLDTF
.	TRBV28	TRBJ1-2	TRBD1	TGTGCCAGCAGTTCGGGACAGGGCCTCTACCGCTACACCTTC	CASSSGQGLYRYTF
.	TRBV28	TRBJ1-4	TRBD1	TGTGCCAGCGGAACAGGGGCTAATGAAAAACTGTTTTTT	CASGTGANEKLFF
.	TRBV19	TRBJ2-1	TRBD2	TGTGCCAGTAATTTAGGGACTAGCTTTTTGGATGAGCAGTTCTTC	CASNLGTSFLDEQFF
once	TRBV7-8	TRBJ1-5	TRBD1	TGTGCCAGCAGCTTAGGGGGGGGACAGGGTTCGAATCAGCCCCAGCATTTT	CASSLGGGQGSNQPQHF
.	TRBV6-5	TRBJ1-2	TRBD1	TGTGCCAGCATCGGACTACAGGGGAATGGCTACACCTTC	CASIGLQGNGYTF